This TCR beta chain was recorded in a study of T cells in Graves' hyperthyroidism and ophthalmopathy. This clonotype has a count of ten or more. The source material, RNA transcripts, was used to amplify TCR beta CDR3 regions. First-round RT-PCR of the TCR CDR3 relied on the HTBI primer set. TCRdb reprocessed the multiplex PCR reads with MiXCR, giving one entry per CDR3 protein. The sample records about 410,000 distinct CDR3 sequences, roughly 15% being singletons. CDR3 size: 17 residues. V lost 6 bases to trimming and J lost 0 bases; unmatched junction nucleotides: 13. From germline, CDR1 is MNHNS and CDR2 SASEGT.

The sequence was collected from a woman aged 25 to 39 with Graves' ophthalmopathy. The chain carries TRBV6-1 and TRBJ1-2; 7 bases agree with TRBD1. The sample consisted of blood. CDR3 residues: CASSLSKGAPANYGYTF. Here the CDR3 DNA reads TGTGCCAGCAGCCTGAGTAAGGGGGCACCAGCTAACTATGGCTACACCTTC.